This T cell receptor beta chain was observed in a study of cytomegalovirus exposure and HLA in healthy donors. V was cut by 8 bases and J by 13 bases, with 14 bases left in between. The germline gives CDR1 SGHAT, CDR2 FQNNGV. The CDR3 runs to 11 residues. The PCR contained 60 Vbeta and 13 Jbeta primers. The repertoire was sequenced with immunoSEQ multiplex PCR; TCRdb's copy has only in-frame clones and lacks some. In the table there are some 84,000 clones, 78% of which are singletons. The sequencing sample was made of PBMCs. The chain is built from TRBV11-2 and TRBJ1-4, with no clear D. The source is a male donor in good health and CMV-seropositive. CDR3 sequence: CASAEGARLFF. For the CDR3, the DNA is TGTGCCAGCGCCGAGGGAGCCAGACTGTTTTTT.